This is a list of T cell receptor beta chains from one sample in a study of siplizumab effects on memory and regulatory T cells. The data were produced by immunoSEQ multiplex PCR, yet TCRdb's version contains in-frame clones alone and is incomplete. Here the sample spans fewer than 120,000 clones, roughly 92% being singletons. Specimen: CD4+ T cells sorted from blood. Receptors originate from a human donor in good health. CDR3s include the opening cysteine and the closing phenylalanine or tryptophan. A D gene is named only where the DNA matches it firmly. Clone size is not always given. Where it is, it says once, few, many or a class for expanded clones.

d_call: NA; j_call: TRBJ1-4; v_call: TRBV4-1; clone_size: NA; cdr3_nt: TGCGCCAGCAGCTTCACAGGGACGGCGAATGAAAAACTGTTTTTT; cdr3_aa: CASSFTGTANEKLFF
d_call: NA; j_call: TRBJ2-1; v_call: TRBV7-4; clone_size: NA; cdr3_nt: TGTGCCAGCAGCCCGTCAAATCGACTAGTAGAGGTTGAGCAGTTCTTC; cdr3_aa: CASSPSNRLVEVEQFF
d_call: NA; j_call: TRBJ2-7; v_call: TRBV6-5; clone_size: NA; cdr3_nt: TGTGCCAGCAGTCAGAGCTCCTACGAGCAGTACTTC; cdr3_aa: CASSQSSYEQYF
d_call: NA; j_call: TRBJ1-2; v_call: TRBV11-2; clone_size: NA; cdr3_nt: TGTGCCAGCAACGACGGACGGATCATCAACTATGGCTACACCTTC; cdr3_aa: CASNDGRIINYGYTF
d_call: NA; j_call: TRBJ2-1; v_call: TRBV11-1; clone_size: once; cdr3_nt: TGTGCCAGCAGCTCGGAATCACTAAACTACAATGAGCAGTTCTTC; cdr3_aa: CASSSESLNYNEQFF
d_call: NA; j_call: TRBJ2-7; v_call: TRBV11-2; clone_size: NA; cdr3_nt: TGTGCCAGCAGCATCCAAAACCAGGGATTCTCCTACGAGCAGTACTTC; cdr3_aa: CASSIQNQGFSYEQYF
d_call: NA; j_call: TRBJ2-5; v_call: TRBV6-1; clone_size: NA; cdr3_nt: TGTGCCACGACCGGGTTTGAGACCCAGTACTTC; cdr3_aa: CATTGFETQYF
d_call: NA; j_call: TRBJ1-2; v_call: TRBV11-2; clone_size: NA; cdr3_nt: TGTGCCAGCAGCTTAGTGCAGTATGGCTACACCTTC; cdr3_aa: CASSLVQYGYTF
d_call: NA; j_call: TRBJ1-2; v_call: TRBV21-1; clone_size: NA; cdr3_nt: TGTGCCAGCAGCAAAGTGGACGGAACCCCCTGGGGCTACACCTTC; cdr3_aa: CASSKVDGTPWGYTF
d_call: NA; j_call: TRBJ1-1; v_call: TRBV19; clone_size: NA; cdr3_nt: TGTGCCATCCGGGACTGGAACACTGAAGCTTTCTTT; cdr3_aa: CAIRDWNTEAFF
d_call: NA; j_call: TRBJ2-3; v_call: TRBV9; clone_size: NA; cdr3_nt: TGTGCCAGCAGCGTAGGGATACAGTTTTCGGATACGCAGTATTTT; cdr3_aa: CASSVGIQFSDTQYF
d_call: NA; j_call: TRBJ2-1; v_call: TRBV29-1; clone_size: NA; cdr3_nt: TGCAGCGTATCAGGACGGAATGAGCAGTTCTTC; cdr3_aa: CSVSGRNEQFF
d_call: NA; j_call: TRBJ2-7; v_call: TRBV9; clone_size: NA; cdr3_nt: TGTGCCAGCAGCGTAGAAACAGGGACTACCTACGAGCAGTACTTC; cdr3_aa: CASSVETGTTYEQYF
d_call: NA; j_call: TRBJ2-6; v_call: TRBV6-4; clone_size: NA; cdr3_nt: TGTGCCAGCAGAAAAACCGGTGGCTCTGGGGCCAACGTCCTGACTTTC; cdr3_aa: CASRKTGGSGANVLTF
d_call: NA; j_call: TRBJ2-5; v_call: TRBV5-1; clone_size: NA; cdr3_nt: TGCGCCAGCAAAACACAAGGACGACAACAAGAGACCCAGTACTTC; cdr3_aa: CASKTQGRQQETQYF
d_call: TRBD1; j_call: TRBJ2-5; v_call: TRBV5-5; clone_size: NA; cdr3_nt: TGTGCCAGCAGCTTGGAAGCCAGGGGGTACCAAGAGACCCAGTACTTC; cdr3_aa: CASSLEARGYQETQYF
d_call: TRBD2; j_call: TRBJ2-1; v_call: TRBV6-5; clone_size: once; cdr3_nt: TGTGCCAGCAGGCTGGGACTAGTGGGTGAGCAGTTCTTC; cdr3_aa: CASRLGLVGEQFF
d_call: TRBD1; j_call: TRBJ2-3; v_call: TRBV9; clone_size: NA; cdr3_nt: TGTGCCAGCAGCCCGGGACAGGGGGCCTCAGATACGCAGTATTTT; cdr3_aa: CASSPGQGASDTQYF
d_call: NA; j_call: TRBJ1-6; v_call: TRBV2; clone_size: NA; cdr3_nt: TGTGCCAGCACGGTCGGGGTAGGATCACCCCTCCACTTT; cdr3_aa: CASTVGVGSPLHF
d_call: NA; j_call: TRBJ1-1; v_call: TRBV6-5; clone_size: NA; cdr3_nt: TGTGCCAGCAGTTACTCCCCGCGACAGGCAATCACTGAAGCTTTCTTT; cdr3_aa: CASSYSPRQAITEAFF
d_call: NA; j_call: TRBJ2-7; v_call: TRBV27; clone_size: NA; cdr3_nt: TGTGCCAGCAGCCGACTGATCGCGGGGTCCTACGAGCAGTACTTC; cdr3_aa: CASSRLIAGSYEQYF
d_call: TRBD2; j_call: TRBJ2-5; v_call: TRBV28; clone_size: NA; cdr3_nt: TGTGCCAGCAGTTTGCCGGGACTAGCGGAAGAGACCCAGTACTTC; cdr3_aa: CASSLPGLAEETQYF
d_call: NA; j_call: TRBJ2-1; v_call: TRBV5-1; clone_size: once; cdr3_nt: TGCGCCAGCAGCATCGGAGGGTATGAGCAGTTCTTC; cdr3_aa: CASSIGGYEQFF
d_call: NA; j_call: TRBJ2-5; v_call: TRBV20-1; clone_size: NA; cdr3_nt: TGCAGTGCTAAAGTCAAGGAGACCCAGTACTTC; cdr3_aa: CSAKVKETQYF
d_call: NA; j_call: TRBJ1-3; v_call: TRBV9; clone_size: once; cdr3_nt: TGTGCCAGCAGCCCAAGCTCTGGAAACACCATATATTTT; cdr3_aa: CASSPSSGNTIYF
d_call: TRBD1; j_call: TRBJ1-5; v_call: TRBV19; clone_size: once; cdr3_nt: TGTGCCAGTAGTAGATCAGGGGGCCCAAATCAGCCCCAGCATTTT; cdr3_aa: CASSRSGGPNQPQHF
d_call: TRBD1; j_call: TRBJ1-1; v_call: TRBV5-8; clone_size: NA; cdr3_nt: TGTGCCAGCAGCAAACAGGGGGTTGACACTGAAGCTTTCTTT; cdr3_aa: CASSKQGVDTEAFF
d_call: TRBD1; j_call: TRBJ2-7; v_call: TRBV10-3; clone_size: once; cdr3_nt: TGTGCCATCAGTGATCCCCTTTGGACAGGGGGAGACTACGAGCAGTACTTC; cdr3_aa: CAISDPLWTGGDYEQYF
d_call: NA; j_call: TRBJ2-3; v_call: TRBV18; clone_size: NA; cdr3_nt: TGTGCCAGCTCACCACCCACAGGCGCAGATACGCAGTATTTT; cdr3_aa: CASSPPTGADTQYF
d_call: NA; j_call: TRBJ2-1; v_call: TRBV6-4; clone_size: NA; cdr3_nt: TGTGCCAGCAGTGACTCGATGGGGGCGCGTAATGAGCAGTTCTTC; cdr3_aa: CASSDSMGARNEQFF
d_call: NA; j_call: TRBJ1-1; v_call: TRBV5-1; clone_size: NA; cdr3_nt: TGCGCCAGCAGCTGGGGTGGTCCTGGGACGCCGCGGACTGAAGCTTTCTTT; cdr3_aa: CASSWGGPGTPRTEAFF
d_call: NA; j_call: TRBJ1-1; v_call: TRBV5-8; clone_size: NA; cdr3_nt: TGTGCCAGCAGCTTGATTCAGGGGAACACTGAAGCTTTCTTT; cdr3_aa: CASSLIQGNTEAFF
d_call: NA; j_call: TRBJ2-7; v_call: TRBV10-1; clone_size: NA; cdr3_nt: TGCGCCAGCAGTGAGGGGGGGCGAGACGAGCAGTACTTC; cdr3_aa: CASSEGGRDEQYF